These T cell receptor beta chains were read from a single sample in a study of cytomegalovirus exposure and HLA in healthy donors. The assay was immunoSEQ multiplex PCR, and TCRdb's table has in-frame clones only and misses some. This repertoire shows more than 140,000 clones, 64% found once; its top ten account for over 2.5%. What was sequenced was PBMCs. These receptors were collected from a young woman in good health and CMV-seropositive. Each CDR3 is given with its conserved first and last residue. Fields, in order: clone size, J gene, V gene, CDR3 length, D gene, CDR3 protein, CDR3 DNA. The D gene is left open where the match is weak. Clone size is stated in some rows and not others, as once, few, many or a class when expanded.

>.|TRBJ2-4|TRBV2|16|TRBD2
CASSEAGTSAKNIQYF
TGTGCCAGCAGTGAAGCCGGGACTAGCGCCAAAAACATTCAGTACTTC
>.|TRBJ2-3|TRBV11-3|14|.
CASSAGPNADTQYF
TGTGCCAGCAGCGCGGGCCCGAATGCAGATACGCAGTATTTT
>.|TRBJ1-4|TRBV29-1|14|TRBD1
CSAAGTGKGEKLFF
TGCAGCGCCGCCGGGACAGGAAAGGGGGAAAAACTGTTTTTT
>few|TRBJ2-7|TRBV2|13|.
CASSQGLSYEQYF
TGTGCCAGCAGTCAGGGACTCTCCTACGAGCAGTACTTC
>once|TRBJ2-3|TRBV29-1|16|TRBD2
CSVEGEAGEYMDTQYF
TGCAGCGTTGAAGGGGAAGCGGGGGAATATATGGATACGCAGTATTTT
>.|TRBJ1-2|TRBV19|14|TRBD1
CASSKDRGDYGYTF
TGTGCCAGTAGCAAAGACAGGGGAGACTATGGCTACACCTTC
>.|TRBJ1-2|TRBV28|11|.
CASLRGYGYTF
TGTGCCAGCCTCCGCGGCTATGGCTACACCTTC
>.|TRBJ1-1|TRBV6-1|15|TRBD1
CASSEGQVSNTEAFF
TGTGCCAGCAGTGAGGGACAGGTGTCGAACACTGAAGCTTTCTTT
>few|TRBJ2-5|TRBV9|16|TRBD2
CASSPGTSGGAETQYF
TGTGCCAGCAGCCCCGGGACTAGCGGGGGGGCAGAGACCCAGTACTTC
>.|TRBJ2-3|TRBV5-1|14|.
CASSLSTGTDTQYF
TGCGCCAGCAGCTTGAGCACAGGCACAGATACGCAGTATTTT
>.|TRBJ2-1|TRBV5-1|13|TRBD1
CASSPGQGHEQFF
TGCGCCAGCAGCCCGGGACAGGGCCATGAGCAGTTCTTC
>.|TRBJ2-7|TRBV6-1|14|TRBD2
CASVTGTSLYEQYF
TGTGCCAGCGTAACCGGGACTAGCCTCTACGAGCAGTACTTC
>few|TRBJ2-2|TRBV2|13|TRBD1
CASCRQGNGELFF
TGTGCCAGTTGTCGACAGGGTAACGGGGAGCTGTTTTTT
>few|TRBJ2-3|TRBV7-2|14|.
CASSATSNEDTQYF
TGTGCCAGCAGCGCAACTAGTAATGAAGATACGCAGTATTTT
>.|TRBJ2-3|TRBV5-6|16|.
CASSPPVGFSTDTQYF
TGTGCCAGCAGCCCCCCCGTCGGTTTTAGCACAGATACGCAGTATTTT
>.|TRBJ2-1|TRBV10-2|11|.
CASSRRNEQFF
TGCGCCAGCAGCCGCCGGAATGAGCAGTTCTTC
>.|TRBJ2-7|TRBV7-2|13|.
CASSLGARYEQYF
TGTGCCAGCAGCTTAGGGGCTCGTTACGAGCAGTACTTC
>.|TRBJ1-4|TRBV5-1|14|TRBD1
CASSLGQGEGKLFF
TGCGCCAGCAGCCTGGGACAGGGAGAGGGAAAACTGTTTTTT
>few|TRBJ2-7|TRBV4-1|15|TRBD1
CASSQGDRGTYEQYF
TGCGCCAGCAGCCAAGGTGACAGGGGTACCTACGAGCAGTACTTC
>once|TRBJ2-6|TRBV30|15|.
CAWSITGSGANVLTF
TGTGCCTGGAGTATTACAGGGTCTGGGGCCAACGTCCTGACTTTC
>.|TRBJ2-3|TRBV2|17|.
CASSDGSLSPSTDTQYF
TGTGCCAGCAGTGACGGTTCACTATCTCCTAGCACAGATACGCAGTATTTT
>few|TRBJ2-7|TRBV13|16|TRBD2
CASSGRPGLAVYEQYF
TGTGCCAGCAGCGGACGCCCGGGACTAGCGGTCTACGAGCAGTACTTC
>.|TRBJ2-7|TRBV5-8|11|.
CASRSYYEQYF
TGTGCCAGCAGGTCTTACTACGAGCAGTACTTC
>few|TRBJ1-1|TRBV29-1|13|.
CSAEGTPNTEAFF
TGCAGCGCCGAGGGGACACCAAACACTGAAGCTTTCTTT
>.|TRBJ2-7|TRBV4-2|18|.
CASSQDTQRELHLYEQYF
TGTGCCAGCAGCCAAGATACGCAACGGGAGTTACACCTCTACGAGCAGTACTTC
>.|TRBJ2-3|TRBV30|15|TRBD1
CAWDPRDRGTDTQYF
TGTGCCTGGGACCCCCGGGACAGGGGCACAGATACGCAGTATTTT
>.|TRBJ2-5|TRBV19|14|.
CASSTESPGTSQYF
TGTGCCAGTAGTACAGAGTCACCCGGGACTTCCCAGTACTTC
>.|TRBJ1-2|TRBV5-8|14|.
CASSLANLYYGYTF
TGTGCCAGCAGCTTGGCTAACCTGTACTATGGCTACACCTTC
>.|TRBJ1-2|TRBV25-1|15|.
CASSEVMGATDGYTF
TGTGCCAGCAGTGAAGTAATGGGGGCGACGGATGGCTACACCTTC
>.|TRBJ2-5|TRBV7-6|13|.
CASSVTGQETQYF
TGTGCCAGCAGCGTGACAGGTCAAGAGACCCAGTACTTC
>once|TRBJ1-2|TRBV7-9|13|.
CASSPPGFYGYTF
TGTGCCAGCAGCCCCCCAGGTTTCTATGGCTACACCTTC
>.|TRBJ1-1|TRBV30|13|TRBD1
CAWSLQGDTEAFF
TGTGCCTGGAGTCTTCAGGGGGACACTGAAGCTTTCTTT
>.|TRBJ2-7|TRBV5-4|15|TRBD1
CASSLGRQGRFEQYF
TGTGCCAGCAGCTTGGGCCGACAGGGTAGGTTTGAGCAGTACTTC
>.|TRBJ1-5|TRBV28|15|TRBD1
CASLSGQVGNQPQHF
TGTGCCAGCCTGTCGGGACAGGTGGGCAATCAGCCCCAGCATTTT
>.|TRBJ2-2|TRBV2|14|TRBD2
CASRGLANTGELFF
TGTGCCAGCAGGGGACTAGCGAACACCGGGGAGCTGTTTTTT
>few|TRBJ1-5|TRBV28|14|.
CASSLRQLNQPQHF
TGTGCCAGCAGTTTGAGGCAGCTAAATCAGCCCCAGCATTTT
>.|TRBJ1-2|TRBV7-9|12|.
CASSLDGYGYTF
TGTGCCAGCAGCTTAGACGGCTATGGCTACACCTTC
>.|TRBJ2-7|TRBV29-1|10|.
CSVGSYEQYF
TGCAGCGTTGGGAGTTACGAGCAGTACTTC
>.|TRBJ1-1|TRBV27|13|.
CASSLSGGNEAFF
TGTGCCAGCAGTTTATCAGGGGGAAATGAGGCTTTCTTT
>.|TRBJ2-5|TRBV4-1|15|.
CASSQTGLSGETQYF
TGCGCCAGCAGCCAAACAGGACTATCCGGAGAGACCCAGTACTTC
>.|TRBJ2-1|TRBV2|16|TRBD1
CASKATFGTDYNEQFF
TGTGCCAGCAAAGCAACCTTTGGGACAGATTACAATGAGCAGTTCTTC
>.|TRBJ1-1|TRBV25-1|14|TRBD1
CASSYGQGLTEAFF
TGTGCCAGCAGTTACGGACAGGGTCTTACTGAAGCTTTCTTT